This T cell receptor (beta chain) was found in a study of monozygotic twins with inflammatory bowel disease. Whole-study results and caveats: Immunosuppressive treatments were not uniform, and this may have added variability to patient repertoires. Results did not support any single strong IBD-associated signal or clonotype.

On this clonotype itself: Its antigen remains unknown.

From germline, CDR1 is SGHRS and CDR2 YFSETQ. The CDR3 has 16 amino acids. Per individual sample, eight separate reactions were used to make cDNA. No DNA is given; TCRdb re-called the 5' RACE reads and lists each CDR3 protein once. The specimen's table records around 100,000 distinct CDR3 sequences. This chain joins TRBV5-1 and TRBJ1-2; the TRBD1 assignment by TCRdb is unverifiable without DNA. The specimen sequenced was blood. The source of this sequence is a human donor with ulcerative colitis or Crohn's disease, or a healthy co-twin of an affected twin (not recorded which). The CDR3 loop is CASSLRPGTFNYGYTF.